Described below is a single TCR beta chain sequence and its context. The CDR3 end lies 3 residues beyond the end of the read and is filled in from the germline J gene. Generated by immunoSEQ multiplex PCR, the TCRdb table keeps only in-frame clones and is missing some. This sample's table reports about 31,000 clones. The CDR3 runs to 18 residues. Germline assignment: CDR1 SGHRS and CDR2 YFSETQ. The sample originates from a study of T cells in women clearing cervical HPV infection. For the study at large: Case blood drawn at lesion detection; control blood after infection cleared. With HLA typing for only a few women, HLA confounding remains possible.

The receptor's source is a woman between 18 and 69 years old with a cervical HPV16 infection that either progressed to CIN3+ or cleared (not recorded which). Sequencing used blood buffy coat. J is TRBJ1-4 and V is TRBV5-1; TRBD1 aligns across 7 bases. The part of the CDR3 DNA that was read is TGCGCCAGCAGCTTGGCCGGTTTACAGGGGCTGGGGGCCAACGTA. This sequence encodes CASSLAGLQGLGANV. The complete CDR3 protein is CASSLAGLQGLGANVLFF.